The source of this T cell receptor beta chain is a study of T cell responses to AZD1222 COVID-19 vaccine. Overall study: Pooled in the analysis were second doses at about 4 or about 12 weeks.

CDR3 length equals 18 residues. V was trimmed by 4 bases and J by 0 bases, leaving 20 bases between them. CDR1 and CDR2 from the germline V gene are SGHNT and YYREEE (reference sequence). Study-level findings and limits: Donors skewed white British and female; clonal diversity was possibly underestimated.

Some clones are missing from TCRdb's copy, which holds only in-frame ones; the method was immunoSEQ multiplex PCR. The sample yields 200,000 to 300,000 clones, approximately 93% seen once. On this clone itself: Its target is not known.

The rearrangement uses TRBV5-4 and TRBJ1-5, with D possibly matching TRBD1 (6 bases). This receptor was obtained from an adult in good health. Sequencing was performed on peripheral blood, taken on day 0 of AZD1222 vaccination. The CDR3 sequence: CASSRGGGGSDSNQPQHF. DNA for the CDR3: TGTGCCAGCAGCCGGGGCGGCGGGGGCTCGGATAGCAATCAGCCCCAGCATTTT.